One sample yielded the 29 T cell receptor beta chains listed below, sequenced in a study of blood T cell repertoires in COVID-19. Data came from immunoSEQ multiplex PCR; TCRdb stores just in-frame clones and leaves some out. The sample shows some 120,000 clones, about 80% of them seen only once. The specimen sequenced was peripheral blood. These receptors were obtained from a woman between 50 and 59 years old with acute or convalescent COVID-19.

The rearrangement joins TRBV24-1 to TRBJ2-2, with TRBD1 as a possible D gene (6 bases). The CDR3 is 13 residues long. Trimming took 8 bases from V and 3 from J, leaving 9 bases between them. Germline loops: CDR1 KGHDR, CDR2 SFDVKD. CDR3 loop: CATTDRDTGELFF. CDR3 DNA: TGTGCCACCACGGACAGAGACACCGGGGAGCTGTTTTTT.

This clone was counted between two and nine times. The gene calls are TRBV28 and TRBJ1-2; no clear D gene. Trimming shortened V by 8 bases and J by 4 bases, and 14 bases separated the two germline ends. Germline CDR1 MDHEN, CDR2 SYDVKM. CDR3 length: 13 residues. The CDR3 loop reads CASEMGRAYGYTF. CDR3 coding DNA: TGTGCCAGCGAAATGGGGAGGGCCTATGGCTACACCTTC.

V gene TRBV5-5 combines with J gene TRBJ2-7; the D gene is possibly TRBD1 (5 bases). V was pared by 4 bases and J by 5 bases, with 19 bases between. Germline CDR1 is SGHKS and CDR2 is YYEKEE (reference sequence). The CDR3 covers 15 residues. The CDR3 DNA reads TGTGCCAGCAGCCAGGGATCTAGGGGTGTGGACGAGCAGTACTTC. Translation gives CASSQGSRGVDEQYF. The full variable domain, in which reference TRBV5-5 and TRBJ2-7 provide the parts outside the CDR3, is DAGVTQSPTHLIKTRGQQVTLRCSPISGHKSVSWYQQVLGQGPQFIFQYYEKEERGRGNFPDRFSARQFPNYSSELNVNALLLGDSALYLCASSQGSRGVDEQYFGPGTRLTVT.

The rearrangement joins TRBV10-3 to TRBJ2-7; 12 bases line up with TRBD1. V shed 9 bases, J shed 4 bases, and the junction held 7 bases outside the gene matches. This CDR3 comprises 14 residues. CDR1 and CDR2 (germline): ENHRY, SYGVKD. The CDR3 coding sequence is TGTGCCATGGCTCCGGGACAGGGGGCTTACGAGCAGTACTTC. Translation gives CAMAPGQGAYEQYF.

The chain has TRBV28 and TRBJ2-7; TRBD2 matches at 8 bases. J was trimmed by 5 bases and V by 3 bases; bases with no gene match: 9. Germline V gene sequence: CDR1 MDHEN, CDR2 SYDVKM. The CDR3 extends over 15 amino acids. The CDR3 nucleotides are TGTGCCAGCAGTTTGGTAATAGCGGGACGGGACGAGCAGTACTTC. Amino acid sequence: CASSLVIAGRDEQYF. Combining the CDR3 with reference TRBV28 and TRBJ2-7 gives the whole variable domain DVKVTQSSRYLVKRTGEKVFLECVQDMDHENMFWYRQDPGLGLRLIYFSYDVKMKEKGDIPEGYSVSREKKERFSLILESASTNQTSMYLCASSLVIAGRDEQYFGPGTRLTVT.

The table lists this clone with a count of one. The chain is built from TRBV19 and TRBJ1-5, with D uncertain. CDR3 size: 14 residues. Per the germline V gene, CDR1 is LNHDA and CDR2 is SQIVND (reference sequence). V lost 3 bases and J lost 7, with 13 bases in between. DNA for the CDR3: TGTGCCAGTAGTATTATAGCTGCTTCCCAGCCCCAGCATTTT. Translation gives CASSIIAASQPQHF.

The rearrangement joins TRBV29-1 to TRBJ2-4; 9 nucleotides match TRBD1. The CDR3 is 15 amino acids. The junction had 4 bases not matched to a gene; V was cut back by 4 bases and J by 0 bases. Germline V lookup: CDR1 SQVTM, CDR2 ANQGSEA. Here the CDR3 reads CSVGGTGLAKNIQYF. DNA for the CDR3: TGCAGCGTTGGAGGGACAGGGTTAGCCAAAAACATTCAGTACTTC. Complete variable domain (other parts from reference TRBV29-1 and TRBJ2-4): SAVISQKPSRDICQRGTSLTIQCQVDSQVTMMFWYRQQPGQSLTLIATANQGSEATYESGFVIDKFPISRPNLTFSTLTVSNMSPEDSSIYLCSVGGTGLAKNIQYFGAGTRLSVL.

This clone was observed a few times. The gene calls are TRBV29-1 and TRBJ2-1, with 9 positions matching TRBD1. V lost 7 bases and J lost 8; bases outside the gene matches: 9. Germline-derived CDR1 and CDR2 are SQVTM and ANQGSEA. CDR3 size: 13 residues. The CDR3 DNA reads TGCAGCGGCGGACAGGGGCTAAACGATGAGCAGTTCTTC. Protein sequence: CSGGQGLNDEQFF.

The DNA for the CDR3 is TGTGCCAGCAGTGACGACGAGTGGGCGGGAGGTTACGAGCAGTACTTC. Its protein product is CASSDDEWAGGYEQYF. The chain uses TRBV6-1 and TRBJ2-7; 8 bases agree with TRBD2. V shed 3 bases, J shed 4 bases, and the junction held 11 bases outside the gene matches. The CDR3 is 16 residues long. Germline-derived CDR1 and CDR2 are MNHNS and SASEGT.

The chain links TRBV7-3 to TRBJ2-5; TRBD2 might be the D (6 bases). The CDR3 loop spans 12 amino acids. The germline V and J ends were trimmed by 0 bases and 7 bases, with 6 bases remaining between them. Looked up from germline, CDR1 is SGHTA and CDR2 is FQGTGA. In DNA form, the CDR3 reads TGTGCCAGCAGCTTAACGGGGGGGACCCAGTACTTC. Its protein is CASSLTGGTQYF.

The chain is built from TRBV5-4 and TRBJ1-1; D may be TRBD1 (5 bases). Looked up from germline, CDR1 is SGHNT and CDR2 is YYREEE (reference sequence). CDR3 size: 13 residues. Trimming took off 1 base at V and 4 bases at J, with 8 bases between the two ends. CDR3 loop: CASSLIGGTEAFF. The CDR3 nucleotides are TGTGCCAGCAGCTTGATCGGGGGCACTGAAGCTTTCTTT.

The chain recombines TRBV27 with TRBJ1-5; 8 bases agree with TRBD1. This CDR3 contains 14 residues. With 5 bases clipped from V and 2 bases from J, the junction kept 2 bases outside the gene matches. Per the germline V gene, CDR1 is MNHEY and CDR2 is SMNVEV (reference sequence). Here the CDR3 reads CASSPGQGNQPQHF. CDR3 nucleotide sequence: TGTGCCAGCAGTCCGGGACAGGGCAATCAGCCCCAGCATTTT.

The chain recombines TRBV6-6 with TRBJ2-2; D gene unclear. CDR1 is MNHNY and CDR2 is SVGAGI in the germline V gene (reference sequence). The CDR3 runs 15 residues. V was cut by 4 bases and J by 3 bases, with 12 bases left in between. The CDR3 DNA reads as TGTGCCAGCAGTTCCTTTTCTACTGACACCGGGGAGCTGTTTTTT. This sequence encodes CASSSFSTDTGELFF.

The CDR3 coding sequence is TGTGCCAGCAGCTCGGACAGGGTTGGCTACACCTTC. Encoded protein: CASSSDRVGYTF. The J gene is TRBJ1-2, the V gene TRBV7-9, with 8 bases aligning to TRBD1. CDR3 length: 12 amino acids. Germline lookup yields CDR1 SEHNR and CDR2 FQNEAQ (reference sequence). After removal of 4 bases from V and 7 bases from J, the junction contained 2 bases not matched to a gene.

The chain has TRBV7-9 and TRBJ2-3, with D perhaps matching TRBD2 (6 bases). The ends were cut back, 2 bases at V and 4 bases at J, with 10 bases in the middle. Germline-derived CDR1 and CDR2 are SEHNR and FQNEAQ (reference sequence). The CDR3 consists of 14 residues. The DNA of the CDR3 is TGTGCCAGCAGCTTACGGGGGACGGCAGATACGCAGTATTTT. The encoded protein is CASSLRGTADTQYF.

This chain connects TRBV28 to TRBJ1-6, with TRBD1 identical over 8 bases. J was trimmed by 11 bases and V by 5 bases; bases with no gene match: 8. The CDR3 consists of 14 residues. Germline V gives CDR1 MDHEN, CDR2 SYDVKM. This CDR3 is CASSLGTGWAPLHF. DNA for the CDR3: TGTGCCAGCAGTCTTGGGACAGGTTGGGCACCCCTCCACTTT.

This chain joins TRBV4-1 and TRBJ1-5, with D maybe TRBD1 (5 bases). The CDR3 loop spans 15 amino acids. V shed 3 bases and J shed 2 bases, with 11 bases lying between them. CDR1 and CDR2 (germline): MGHRA, YSYEKL. In DNA, the CDR3 is TGCGCCAGCAGCCAGACAGACGTGGGCAATCAGCCCCAGCATTTT. Protein product: CASSQTDVGNQPQHF.

This chain uses TRBV7-9 with TRBJ2-1; TRBD2 aligns across 11 bases. V gave up 1 base and J gave up 11 bases; unmatched junction bases: 7. The CDR3 totals 15 residues. CDR1 SEHNR and CDR2 FQNEAQ come from the germline V gene (reference sequence). CDR3 amino acids: CASSLGSGRAGKQFF. The CDR3 bases are TGTGCCAGCAGCTTAGGTAGCGGGAGGGCCGGTAAGCAGTTCTTC.

The chain employs TRBV27 and TRBJ2-4; a possible D gene is TRBD1 (5 bases). There are 12 residues in the CDR3. CDR1 is MNHEY, CDR2 SMNVEV, per germline (reference sequence). V was shortened by 8 bases and J by 5 bases, with 10 bases between the two germline ends. CDR3 amino acids: CASGLTENIQYF. The CDR3 region has the DNA TGTGCCAGCGGGTTGACAGAAAACATTCAGTACTTC.

The rearrangement uses TRBV2 and TRBJ2-7, with a weak D call TRBD2 (5 bases). Germline CDR1 reads SNHLY; CDR2 reads FYNNEI. The CDR3 runs 13 residues. Trimming shortened V by 4 bases and J by 6 bases, and 13 bases separated the two germline ends. The CDR3 nucleotides are TGTGCCAGCAGTGTCGACCCTGGAGGCGAGCAGTACTTC. Amino acid sequence: CASSVDPGGEQYF. The full variable domain, with the rest looked up from reference TRBV2 and TRBJ2-7, is EPEVTQTPSHQVTQMGQEVILRCVPISNHLYFYWYRQILGQKVEFLVSFYNNEISEKSEIFDDQFSVERPDGSNFTLKIRSTKLEDSAMYFCASSVDPGGEQYFGPGTRLTVT.

The chain joins TRBV14 to TRBJ1-4; D uncertain. The CDR3 length is 12 residues. Trimming stripped 3 bases from V and 5 bases from J, with 4 bases between. Germline V lookup: CDR1 SGHDN, CDR2 FVKESK. CDR3 sequence reads: CASSHTNEKLFF. DNA of the CDR3: TGTGCCAGCAGCCACACAAATGAAAAACTGTTTTTT. Full variable domain (rest looked up from reference TRBV14 and TRBJ1-4): EAGVTQFPSHSVIEKGQTVTLRCDPISGHDNLYWYRRVMGKEIKFLLHFVKESKQDESGMPNNRFLAERTGGTYSTLKVQPAELEDSGVYFCASSHTNEKLFFGSGTQLSVL.

J is TRBJ1-1 and V is TRBV4-2; 8 bases line up with TRBD1. The CDR3 has 18 residues. Germline lookup yields CDR1 LGHNA and CDR2 YNFKEQ. V shed 0 bases, J shed 1 base, and the junction held 10 bases outside the gene matches. The CDR3 DNA reads TGTGCCAGCAGCCAAGACCCGGACAGGGCATTACCGAACACTGAAGCTTTCTTT. Amino acid sequence: CASSQDPDRALPNTEAFF.

The chain carries TRBV12-5 and TRBJ2-2; 7 bases are a match to TRBD1. The V segment lost 6 bases and the J segment 7 bases; nucleotides outside the gene matches: 5. This CDR3 contains 13 residues. CDR1 and CDR2 (germline): LGHNT, FRNRAP. CDR3 sequence reads: CASGTGEFGELFF. CDR3 nucleotide sequence: TGTGCTAGTGGCACAGGGGAATTCGGGGAGCTGTTTTTT.

The rearrangement joins TRBV12-1 to TRBJ2-3; the table's TRBD2 call for D was not verified on the DNA. TRBV12-1 is annotated as a pseudogene. The length of the CDR3 is 15 residues. As DNA, the CDR3 is TGTGCCGGACCGGTGGGGGGGGTTCCTGTAGATACGCAGTATTTT. Translation: CAGPVGGVPVDTQYF.

This rearrangement joins TRBV5-4 to TRBJ2-5, with 9 bases fitting TRBD1. J gave up 2 bases and V 2 bases, and 4 bases lay outside the gene matches. This CDR3 is built from 15 residues. Germline CDR1 and CDR2: SGHNT and YYREEE (reference sequence). The CDR3 coding sequence is TGTGCCAGCAGCTTCAGACAGGGGGGACAAGAGACCCAGTACTTC. This encodes CASSFRQGGQETQYF.

The rearrangement links TRBV19 to TRBJ2-5, with 10 positions matching TRBD2. Germline trimming cut 5 bases from V and 2 bases from J; bases unmatched to any gene: 5. The CDR3 contains 15 residues. Germline CDR1 reads LNHDA; CDR2 reads SQIVND (reference sequence). The CDR3 protein is CASSLVTSGQETQYF. CDR3 DNA: TGTGCCAGTAGTCTTGTGACTAGCGGGCAAGAGACCCAGTACTTC.

The CDR3 here is CASASRGQGAGEQFF. The CDR3 nucleotides read TGTGCCAGCGCGAGCCGGGGACAGGGGGCTGGTGAGCAGTTCTTC. The rearrangement links TRBV6-5 to TRBJ2-1; 12 bases are a match to TRBD1. Germline lookup yields CDR1 MNHEY and CDR2 SVGAGI. This CDR3 comprises 15 residues. J gave up 9 bases and V 8 bases, and 11 bases lay outside the gene matches.

The chain is built from TRBV10-2 and TRBJ1-1; D is unclear. Germline CDR1 reads WSHSY; CDR2 reads SAAADI. V was cut by 5 bases and J by 0 bases, with 13 bases left in between. This CDR3 region has 15 residues. CDR3 in amino acids: CASSSGINMNTEAFF. DNA of the CDR3: TGCGCCAGCAGTTCAGGAATTAACATGAACACTGAAGCTTTCTTT.

V is TRBV14 and J is TRBJ1-1; D not certain. This CDR3 spans 13 amino acids. The V end lost 0 bases, the J end lost 3 bases, and 5 bases lay between the germline ends. Germline values: CDR1 SGHDN, CDR2 FVKESK. CDR3 in amino acids: CASSQDFYTEAFF. CDR3 nucleotide sequence: TGTGCCAGCAGCCAAGATTTCTACACTGAAGCTTTCTTT.